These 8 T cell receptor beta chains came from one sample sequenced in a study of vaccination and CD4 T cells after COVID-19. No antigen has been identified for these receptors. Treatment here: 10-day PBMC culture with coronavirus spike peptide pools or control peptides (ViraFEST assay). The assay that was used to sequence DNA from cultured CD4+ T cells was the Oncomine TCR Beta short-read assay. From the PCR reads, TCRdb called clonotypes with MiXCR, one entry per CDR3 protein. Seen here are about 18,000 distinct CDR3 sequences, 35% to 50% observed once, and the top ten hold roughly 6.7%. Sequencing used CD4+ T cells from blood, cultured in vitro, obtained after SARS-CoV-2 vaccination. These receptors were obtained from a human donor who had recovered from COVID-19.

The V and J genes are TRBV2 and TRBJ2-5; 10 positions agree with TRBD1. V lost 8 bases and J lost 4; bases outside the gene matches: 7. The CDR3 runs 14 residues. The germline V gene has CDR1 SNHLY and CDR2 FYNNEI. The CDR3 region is CASHRDRGRETQYF. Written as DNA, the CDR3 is TGTGCCAGCCACCGGGACAGGGGAAGAGAGACCCAGTACTTC. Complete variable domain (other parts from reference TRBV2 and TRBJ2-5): EPEVTQTPSHQVTQMGQEVILRCVPISNHLYFYWYRQILGQKVEFLVSFYNNEISEKSEIFDDQFSVERPDGSNFTLKIRSTKLEDSAMYFCASHRDRGRETQYFGPGTRLLVL.

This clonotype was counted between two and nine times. Here the CDR3 DNA reads TGCAGTGCTAGAGTAACAGGCGGGGGCTACACCTTC. The encoded protein is CSARVTGGGYTF. This chain joins TRBV20-1 and TRBJ1-2; a weak D match, TRBD1 (5 bases). The V gene lost 1 base and the J gene lost 8 bases, with 11 bases spanning the gap. This CDR3 has 12 residues. Looked up from germline, CDR1 is DFQATT and CDR2 is SNEGSKA (reference sequence).

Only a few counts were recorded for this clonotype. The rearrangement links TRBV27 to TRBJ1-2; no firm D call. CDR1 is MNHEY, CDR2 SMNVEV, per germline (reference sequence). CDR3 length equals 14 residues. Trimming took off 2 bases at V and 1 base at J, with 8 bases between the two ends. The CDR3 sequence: CASSLQSFNYGYTF. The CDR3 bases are TGTGCCAGCAGTTTACAGTCTTTTAACTATGGCTACACCTTC.

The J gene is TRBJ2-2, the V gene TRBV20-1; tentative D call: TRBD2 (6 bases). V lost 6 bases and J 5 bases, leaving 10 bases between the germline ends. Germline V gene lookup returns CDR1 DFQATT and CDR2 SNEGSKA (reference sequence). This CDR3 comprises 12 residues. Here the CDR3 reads CSALGGTGELFF. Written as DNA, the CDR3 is TGCAGTGCCTTGGGGGGTACCGGGGAGCTGTTTTTT.

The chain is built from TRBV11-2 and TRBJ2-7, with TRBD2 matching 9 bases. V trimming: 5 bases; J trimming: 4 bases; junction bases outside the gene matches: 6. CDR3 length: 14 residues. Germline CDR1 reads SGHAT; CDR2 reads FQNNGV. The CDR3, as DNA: TGTGCCAGCAGCATTAGCGGGAGTCCGTACGAGCAGTACTTC. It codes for CASSISGSPYEQYF.

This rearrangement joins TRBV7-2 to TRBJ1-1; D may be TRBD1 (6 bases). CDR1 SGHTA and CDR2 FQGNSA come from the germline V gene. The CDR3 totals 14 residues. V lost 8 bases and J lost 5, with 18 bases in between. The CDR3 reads CASGSPGGATEAFF. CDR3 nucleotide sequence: TGTGCCAGCGGCTCCCCCGGGGGCGCAACTGAAGCTTTCTTT.

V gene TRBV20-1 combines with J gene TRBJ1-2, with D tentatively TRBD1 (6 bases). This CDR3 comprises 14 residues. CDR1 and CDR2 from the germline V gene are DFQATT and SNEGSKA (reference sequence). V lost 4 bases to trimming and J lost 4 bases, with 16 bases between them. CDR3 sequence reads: CSATTDRRGYGYTF. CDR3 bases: TGCAGTGCTACTACTGACAGGAGGGGCTATGGCTACACCTTC.

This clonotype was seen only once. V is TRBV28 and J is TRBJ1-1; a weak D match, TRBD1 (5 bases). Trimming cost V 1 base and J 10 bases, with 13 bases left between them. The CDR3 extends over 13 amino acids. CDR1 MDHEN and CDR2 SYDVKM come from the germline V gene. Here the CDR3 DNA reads TGTGCCAGCAGTTTATACACCGCAAGGGGAGCTTTCTTT. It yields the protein CASSLYTARGAFF.